A single sample is the source of the 14 T cell receptor beta chains below, sequenced in a study of blood T cell repertoires in COVID-19. Produced via immunoSEQ multiplex PCR; TCRdb's table is partial and in-frame only. The sample has about 140,000 clones, more than 65% seen once. The sequencing sample was made of peripheral blood. These TCRs come from a woman in her sixties with acute or convalescent COVID-19.

This clone was counted between two and nine times. A read error may produce the germline difference seen at one junction end. The chain is built from TRBV10-3 and TRBJ1-5; 8 positions agree with TRBD1. This CDR3 is built from 16 residues. Germline V CDR1 and CDR2: ENHRY, SYGVKD. The CDR3 here is CAISEFGQGVGQPQHF. CDR3 DNA sequence: TGTGCCATCAGCGAGTTCGGACAGGGTGTTGGTCAGCCCCAGCATTTT.

This clone was counted a single time. This chain joins TRBV7-3 and TRBJ1-1; 9 nucleotides align to TRBD1. The length of the CDR3 is 14 residues. Germline loops: CDR1 SGHTA, CDR2 FQGTGA. V shed 5 bases and J 4 bases; nucleotides not matched to a gene: 5. This CDR3 reads CASSRDRVSTEAFF. DNA for the CDR3: TGTGCCAGCAGCCGGGACAGGGTCAGCACTGAAGCTTTCTTT.

The V gene is TRBV29-1, the J gene TRBJ2-5; weak D call: TRBD2 (6 bases). V gave up 0 bases and J gave up 2 bases, with 13 bases separating them. CDR1 SQVTM and CDR2 ANQGSEA come from the germline V gene. This CDR3 is 15 amino acids long. CDR3 coding DNA: TGCAGCGTTGAAGAGGAGGGCTCTGGGCAAGAGACCCAGTACTTC. Translation: CSVEEEGSGQETQYF.

In nucleotides, the CDR3 is TGTGCCAGCAGCCCGCCACTGCCCCCGACTCAGGGCGTTGAGCAGTTCTTC. Its translation: CASSPPLPPTQGVEQFF. The rearrangement links TRBV5-4 to TRBJ2-1; D might be TRBD1 (5 bases). V was trimmed by 4 bases and J by 9 bases, leaving 26 bases between them. CDR1 SGHNT and CDR2 YYREEE come from the germline V gene (reference sequence). This CDR3 spans 17 amino acids.

This clone was found once. This chain joins TRBV4-1 and TRBJ1-2, with a possible D match to TRBD1 (6 bases). This CDR3 spans 13 amino acids. Germline V CDR1 and CDR2: MGHRA, YSYEKL. Trimming removed 4 bases from V and 6 bases from J, with 12 bases in between. The CDR3 nucleotides read TGCGCCAGCAGCCCCTCTTCAGGGGATGGCTACACCTTC. This sequence encodes CASSPSSGDGYTF.

This rearrangement joins TRBV11-3 to TRBJ2-7, with a possible D match to TRBD2 (6 bases). CDR1 is SGHNT, CDR2 YENEEA, per germline. This CDR3 spans 18 amino acids. The V gene lost 4 bases and the J gene lost 2 bases, with 24 bases spanning the gap. The CDR3 here is CASSSAYQRVERAYEQYF. DNA for the CDR3: TGTGCCAGCAGCTCAGCTTACCAGAGGGTCGAGCGGGCCTACGAGCAGTACTTC. Together with reference TRBV11-3 and TRBJ2-7, the CDR3 gives the full variable domain: EAGVVQSPRYKIIEKKQPVAFWCNPISGHNTLYWYLQNLGQGPELLIRYENEEAVDDSQLPKDRFSAERLKGVDSTLKIQPAELGDSAVYLCASSSAYQRVERAYEQYFGPGTRLTVT.

This sequence joins TRBV5-8 and TRBJ2-1, with D perhaps matching TRBD2 (5 bases). This CDR3 has 17 amino acids. V was clipped by 3 bases and J by 0 bases, with 16 bases between them. Looked up from germline, CDR1 is SGHTS and CDR2 is YDEGEE. The CDR3 DNA follows: TGTGCCAGCAGCTGGGCCGTCGGGATTAACTCCTACAATGAGCAGTTCTTC. It encodes CASSWAVGINSYNEQFF. Full variable domain (outside the CDR3, taken from reference TRBV5-8 and TRBJ2-1): EAGVTQSPTHLIKTRGQQATLRCSPISGHTSVYWYQQALGLGLQFLLWYDEGEERNRGNFPPRFSGRQFPNYSSELNVNALELEDSALYLCASSWAVGINSYNEQFFGPGTRLTVL.

The chain couples TRBV18 to TRBJ2-2; 10 nucleotides match TRBD2. The V gene end was trimmed by 3 bases and the J gene end by 5 bases; junction bases not matched to a gene: 3. The CDR3 has 15 amino acids. Germline V gives CDR1 KGHSH, CDR2 LQKENI. Here the CDR3 DNA reads TGTGCCAGCTCACCGCCTAGCGGGAGAACCGGGGAGCTGTTTTTT. Its protein product is CASSPPSGRTGELFF.

This chain uses TRBV20-1 with TRBJ1-3; D is ambiguous. Germline V gene sequence: CDR1 DFQATT, CDR2 SNEGSKA (reference sequence). V was cut by 3 bases and J by 0 bases, with 3 bases left in between. This CDR3 spans 12 amino acids. CDR3 coding DNA: TGCAGTGCTAGTCGCTCTGGAAACACCATATATTTT. Protein sequence: CSASRSGNTIYF.

This chain links TRBV5-1 with TRBJ2-7; D may be TRBD1 (5 bases). Trimming took 4 bases from V and 2 from J, leaving 16 bases between them. CDR3 length: 15 amino acids. CDR1 is SGHRS and CDR2 is YFSETQ in the germline V gene. CDR3 amino acids: CASSLGHGRAYEQYF. The CDR3 DNA follows: TGCGCCAGCAGCCTTGGACACGGTCGCGCCTACGAGCAGTACTTC.

This chain connects TRBV7-9 to TRBJ1-6, with D possibly TRBD1 on 6 matching bases. Germline CDR1 SEHNR, CDR2 FQNEAQ (reference sequence). This CDR3 has 15 residues. Trimming left V 5 bases short and J 8 bases short, with 16 bases between. In DNA, the CDR3 is TGTGCCAGCAGCAGAGGGGGGGAGGGATATTCACCCCTCCACTTT. Protein: CASSRGGEGYSPLHF.

Worth noting for this clone: The same CDR3 can be traced to other DNA sequences in this sample. The rearrangement links TRBV7-9 to TRBJ2-1; maybe TRBD2 (6 bases). This CDR3 comprises 13 residues. Trimming pared 0 bases from V and 6 bases from J, leaving 6 bases between. CDR1 and CDR2 (germline): SEHNR, FQNEAQ (reference sequence). CDR3 bases: TGTGCCAGCAGCTTAGCGGGAGGCAATGAGCAGTTCTTC. It codes for CASSLAGGNEQFF.

This clone was counted only a few times. The chain has TRBV5-4 and TRBJ1-6; D might be TRBD1 (6 bases). Germline V gene sequence: CDR1 SGHNT, CDR2 YYREEE (reference sequence). Trimming pared 4 bases from V and 8 bases from J, leaving 13 bases between. The CDR3 contains 14 residues. The CDR3 bases are TGTGCCAGCAGCAAGGACAGCGTCGATTCACCCCTCCACTTT. Its translation: CASSKDSVDSPLHF.

This clone turned up a few times. The chain is built from TRBV28 and TRBJ1-1; D call uncertain. V shed 3 bases and J shed 0 bases, with 2 bases lying between them. The germline V gene has CDR1 MDHEN and CDR2 SYDVKM. The CDR3 is made up of 12 amino acids. The CDR3 DNA reads TGTGCCAGCAGTTTCTTGAACACTGAAGCTTTCTTT. Protein product: CASSFLNTEAFF.